The rows below give T cell receptor beta chains drawn from one sample of a study of STAT3 mutations in large granular lymphocyte leukemia. This table comes from immunoSEQ multiplex PCR, and its TCRdb copy is limited to in-frame clones, with some not included. The profile shows around 1,900 clones, roughly 60% of them singletons. Material for sequencing was peripheral blood mononuclear cells. The receptors here all came from a man aged 50-60 years with T-cell large granular lymphocyte leukemia. Some clones in this sample may be carry-over from other donors' samples. Both conserved end residues are part of each CDR3. D genes are given only for firm matches. For some rows the clone size is stated as once, few or many, or as a class when expanded; others skip it.

d_call,v_call,clone_size,j_call,cdr3_nt,cdr3_aa
TRBD1,TRBV27,once,TRBJ1-2,TGTGCCAGCAGGAGACAGGGGGGCGTCGATGGCTACACCTTC,CASRRQGGVDGYTF
.,TRBV6-5,.,TRBJ1-2,TGTGCCAGCAGTCAACCTAACTATGGCTACACCTTC,CASSQPNYGYTF
TRBD1,TRBV18,.,TRBJ1-1,TGTGCCAGCTCGCCGACATTAGGGGGCTCCGCTTTCTTT,CASSPTLGGSAFF
.,TRBV7-9,few,TRBJ2-5,TGTGCCAGCAGCTTGTCAGGGGAGACCCAGTACTTC,CASSLSGETQYF
TRBD1,TRBV7-2,.,TRBJ1-2,TGTGCCAGCAGCTATCAGGACAGGGGGCCTCTTGGCTACACCTTC,CASSYQDRGPLGYTF
.,TRBV7-9,.,TRBJ1-5,TGTGCCAGCAGCTTATCTGGGTTTTGGGGGCAAAATCAGCCCCAGCATTTT,CASSLSGFWGQNQPQHF
.,TRBV28,few,TRBJ1-2,TGTGCCAACCAAGACAGGTACTATGGCTACACCTTC,CANQDRYYGYTF
.,TRBV5-6,.,TRBJ1-2,TGTGCCAGCAGCTTTCGGGTCAACGGCTACACCTTC,CASSFRVNGYTF
TRBD1,TRBV29-1,.,TRBJ1-1,TGCAGCGTTTACAGGGGCGTAACTGAAGCTTTCTTT,CSVYRGVTEAFF
.,TRBV7-9,.,TRBJ2-3,TGTGCCAGCAGCTTCTACGAAGGGCAGTATTTT,CASSFYEGQYF
.,TRBV7-9,.,TRBJ1-5,TGTGCCAGCAGCTTGTTTAGCAATCAGCCCCAGCATTTT,CASSLFSNQPQHF
.,TRBV6-1,.,TRBJ1-1,TGTGCCAGCAGTGATAGATGGGCTGAAGCTTTCTTT,CASSDRWAEAFF
.,TRBV7-8,.,TRBJ1-5,TGTGCCAGCAGCTTAGAGTCTCCAGTACAGCCCCAGCATTTT,CASSLESPVQPQHF
.,TRBV29-1,few,TRBJ2-7,TGCAGCGTTGATGAGGGATACGAGCAGTACTTC,CSVDEGYEQYF
.,TRBV4-3,.,TRBJ2-7,TGCGCCAGCAGCCTGGGGTGGGGGAGAATAGGGTACGAGCAGTACTTC,CASSLGWGRIGYEQYF
.,TRBV5-8,large,TRBJ2-4,TGTGCCAGCAGCGGGGGGCTAGCCAAAAACATTCAGTACTTC,CASSGGLAKNIQYF
.,TRBV2,large,TRBJ2-7,TGTGCCCGCCAAGGAGGGGGCAACTACGAGCAGTACTTC,CARQGGGNYEQYF
TRBD1,TRBV27,.,TRBJ1-2,TGTGCCAGCAGTTTATTCTGGACAGGGGCGTCTGCTAACTATGGCTACACCTTC,CASSLFWTGASANYGYTF
.,TRBV5-4,.,TRBJ2-7,TGTGCCAGCAGATTAGACGGTGACTACGAGCAGTACTTC,CASRLDGDYEQYF
.,TRBV5-1,medium-sized,TRBJ2-1,TGCGCCAGCACCCCGGGGGTTGGCCATGAGCAGTTCTTC,CASTPGVGHEQFF
TRBD1,TRBV5-6,.,TRBJ1-2,TGTGCCAGCAGCGATGAACCCGATAGGACAGGGGAGGCCTATGGCTACACCTTC,CASSDEPDRTGEAYGYTF
.,TRBV27,.,TRBJ2-7,TGTGCCAGCAGACGGACCCGCGTGGGCGAGCAGTACTTC,CASRRTRVGEQYF
TRBD2,TRBV18,.,TRBJ2-1,TGTGCCAGCTCACCACCGGCGGGGGGGGCCTACAATGAGCAGTTCTTC,CASSPPAGGAYNEQFF
.,TRBV21-1,.,TRBJ1-2,TGTGCCAGCAGCATAGTCAGGGACTCCCCCCTCTATGGCTACACCTTC,CASSIVRDSPLYGYTF
TRBD2,TRBV7-3,medium-sized,TRBJ2-3,TGTGCCAGCAGCCCAGAGCGGGGGGGCCAAGAAACGCAGTATTTT,CASSPERGGQETQYF
TRBD1,TRBV30,.,TRBJ1-4,TGTGCCTGGAGTCTCGGACAGGGGGCAGGGGAAAAACTGTTTTTT,CAWSLGQGAGEKLFF
TRBD1,TRBV5-1,.,TRBJ1-2,TGCGCCAGCAGCCTTTACGGACAGGAATTAAGGGATGGCTACACCTTC,CASSLYGQELRDGYTF
.,TRBV7-9,.,TRBJ2-5,TGTGCCAGCAGCTTACTAGAGACCCAGTACTTC,CASSLLETQYF
TRBD1,TRBV18,.,TRBJ1-1,TGTGCCAGCTCACCAACAGGGGGCACTGAAGCTTTCTTT,CASSPTGGTEAFF
.,TRBV4-3,.,TRBJ2-3,TGCGCCAGCAGCCAAGTTGGGAGTAGCACAGATACGCAGTATTTT,CASSQVGSSTDTQYF
.,TRBV5-6,.,TRBJ2-5,TGTGCCAGCAGCTTGCCCACTACTAGAGCCCAGTACTTC,CASSLPTTRAQYF
.,TRBV5-1,.,TRBJ2-5,TGCGCCAGCAGCCGGGGTGAGGGGTTGGAGACCCAGTACTTC,CASSRGEGLETQYF
.,TRBV5-1,.,TRBJ1-3,TGCGCCAGCAGCTTGACAGGGAGCTCTGGAAACACCATATATTTT,CASSLTGSSGNTIYF
.,TRBV18,.,TRBJ1-1,TGTGCCAGCTCCCAAATATCAGGAGGACCTGGGAACACTGAAGCTTTCTTT,CASSQISGGPGNTEAFF
.,TRBV5-1,few,TRBJ1-1,TGCGCCAGCAGCTTCGGAGACACTGAAGCTTTCTTT,CASSFGDTEAFF
TRBD1,TRBV5-1,few,TRBJ2-7,TGCGCCAGCAGCTTAACGACAGGGGCGTACGAGCAGTACTTC,CASSLTTGAYEQYF
TRBD1,TRBV30,.,TRBJ1-1,TGTGCGGCCCAGGGGGAGGCAGCTTTCTTT,CAAQGEAAFF
.,TRBV9,.,TRBJ2-7,TGTGCCAGCTCAACAGGCTCCTACGAGCAGTACTTC,CASSTGSYEQYF
.,TRBV21-1,.,TRBJ2-1,TGTGCCAGCAGCGGCGGGACAGTCTCCTACAATGAGCAGTTCTTC,CASSGGTVSYNEQFF
TRBD2,TRBV5-1,.,TRBJ2-1,TGCGCCAGCAGCTTGGAGGGCGGGGGGTACAATGAGCAGTTCTTC,CASSLEGGGYNEQFF
.,TRBV7-2,once,TRBJ2-5,TGTGCCAGCAGCCCCGGGCGAGAGACCCAGTACTTC,CASSPGRETQYF